The clone carrying this T cell receptor beta chain occurred many times. TCRdb passed the PCR reads through MiXCR, listing each CDR3 protein once. The table records nearly 11,000 distinct CDR3 sequences, roughly 50% of them present only once. The V gene's germline CDR1 is SGHTS and CDR2 YDEGEE. CDR3 size: 15 residues. The ends were cut back, 2 bases at V and 0 bases at J, with 8 bases in the middle. These data are taken from a study of tumor-infiltrating lymphocytes in oesophageal squamous cell carcinoma. The sequencing input was esophageal tumor tissue. The clonotype originates from a female donor with esophageal squamous cell carcinoma. V usage is TRBV5-8 and J usage is TRBJ2-2, with a possible D match to TRBD2 (5 bases). The CDR3 sequence: CASSLAEANTGELFF. Written as DNA, the CDR3 is TGTGCCAGCAGCTTAGCGGAGGCGAACACCGGGGAGCTGTTTTTT.